What follows are 21 T cell receptor beta chains derived from one specimen sequenced in a study of a mutant IDH1 vaccine in newly diagnosed glioma. Profiled with immunoSEQ multiplex PCR; TCRdb holds only in-frame clones, not every one. The top ten clones hold roughly 19% of a sample with around 54,000 clones, about 82% of them seen once. Indicated time point: baseline, week 1 (first vaccination visit). Treatment denoted: pre-vaccination baseline after standard-of-care therapy. Sequenced material: PBMCs, taken from a glioma patient treated with radiotherapy, temozolomide or both. The source of these receptors is a man younger than 30 with glioma.

The chain uses TRBV18 and TRBJ2-5; unclear D gene. V lost 2 bases and J lost 5, with 12 bases in between. The germline CDR1 and CDR2 sequences are KGHSH and LQKENI. CDR3 length: 14 residues. The CDR3 region is CASSPGALYETQYF. The DNA for the CDR3 is TGTGCCAGCTCACCAGGAGCCTTGTATGAGACCCAGTACTTC.

The chain recombines TRBV30 with TRBJ2-5; 11 bases align to TRBD2. The CDR3 runs to 14 residues. Unmatched junction bases numbered 2, after V lost 0 bases and J lost 5 bases. CDR1 is GTSNPN, CDR2 SVGIG, per germline (reference sequence). This chain's CDR3 is CAWSVLAGGETQYF. CDR3 DNA sequence: TGTGCCTGGAGTGTCCTAGCGGGAGGTGAGACCCAGTACTTC.

This chain joins TRBV7-9 and TRBJ2-1; D call uncertain. This CDR3 has 18 residues. With 3 bases removed from V and 3 bases from J, the gap between germline ends came to 21 bases. Looked up from germline, CDR1 is SEHNR and CDR2 is FQNEAQ (reference sequence). This CDR3 reads CASSLGAGRDQIYNEQFF. The DNA for the CDR3 is TGTGCCAGCAGCTTGGGCGCAGGACGCGATCAAATCTACAATGAGCAGTTCTTC.

The chain employs TRBV5-6 and TRBJ2-2; possibly TRBD2 for D (8 bases). The germline gives CDR1 SGHDT, CDR2 YYEEEE. CDR3 length equals 15 residues. The V and J ends lost 2 bases and 4 bases respectively, with 12 bases between them. The CDR3 DNA reads TGTGCCAGCAGCTTCAGGGGGACTAGCACCGGGGAGCTGTTTTTT. This encodes CASSFRGTSTGELFF.

This chain joins TRBV4-3 and TRBJ1-4, with D unresolved. Trimming pared 0 bases from V and 6 bases from J, leaving 5 bases between. Per the germline V gene, CDR1 is LGHNA and CDR2 is YSLEER. CDR3 length equals 13 residues. CDR3 in DNA: TGCGCCAGCAGCCAAGATGGAGATGAAAAACTGTTTTTT. It yields the protein CASSQDGDEKLFF.

This clone was found once. The chain recombines TRBV19 with TRBJ2-2, with no clear D. Germline V CDR1 and CDR2: LNHDA, SQIVND (reference sequence). The length of the CDR3 is 14 residues. Trimming pared 7 bases from V and 2 bases from J, leaving 11 bases between. This CDR3 reads CASTISINTGELFF. The CDR3 region has the DNA TGTGCCAGTACAATTAGTATTAACACCGGGGAGCTGTTTTTT.

The chain has TRBV7-8 and TRBJ1-2; 8 bases line up with TRBD1. CDR3 length: 16 residues. V lost 5 bases, J lost 6 bases, and 14 bases stayed unmatched. Germline assignment: CDR1 SGHVS and CDR2 FQNEAQ. As DNA, the CDR3 is TGTGCCAGCAGCCCCAGACAGGGGCTACAGTGGGATGGCTACACCTTC. As protein: CASSPRQGLQWDGYTF.

This chain links TRBV5-4 with TRBJ1-3, with D unclear. V shed 3 bases and J shed 4 bases, with 8 bases lying between them. This CDR3 is built from 13 residues. CDR1 SGHNT and CDR2 YYREEE come from the germline V gene (reference sequence). CDR3 coding DNA: TGTGCCAGCAGCTCTCAGGTGGGAAACACCATATATTTT. This gives the protein CASSSQVGNTIYF.

J is TRBJ1-1 and V is TRBV5-1; D gene ambiguous. Germline V CDR1 and CDR2: SGHRS, YFSETQ. V was cut by 6 bases and J by 5 bases, with 14 bases left in between. The CDR3 covers 13 residues. CDR3 sequence: CASTWEGRTEAFF. CDR3 sequence (DNA): TGCGCCAGCACCTGGGAGGGTAGAACTGAAGCTTTCTTT.

The V and J genes are TRBV5-1 and TRBJ1-5, with D possibly being TRBD1 (5 bases). The CDR3 length is 15 residues. V was cut by 4 bases and J by 4 bases, with 15 bases left in between. Germline V gives CDR1 SGHRS, CDR2 YFSETQ. CDR3 nucleotides: TGCGCCAGCAGCCTAACAGGATTTTGGAATCAGCCCCAGCATTTT. Translation: CASSLTGFWNQPQHF.

V gene TRBV30 combines with J gene TRBJ1-5; 7 bases align to TRBD1. The V gene's germline CDR1 is GTSNPN and CDR2 SVGIG (reference sequence). The CDR3 loop spans 17 amino acids. With 5 bases clipped from V and 0 bases from J, the junction kept 13 bases outside the gene matches. CDR3 DNA: TGTGCCTGGGGAGGCTCGACGGCAGGGGGTAGCAATCAGCCCCAGCATTTT. This gives the protein CAWGGSTAGGSNQPQHF.

The chain employs TRBV25-1 and TRBJ1-5; weak D call: TRBD1 (5 bases). V was trimmed by 8 bases and J by 2 bases, leaving 19 bases between them. The CDR3 is made up of 16 amino acids. Per germline, CDR1 MGHDK and CDR2 SYGVNS. The CDR3 coding sequence is TGTGCCAGCTCCCGGGGGGGGATAAGCGGCAATCAGCCCCAGCATTTT. Encoded protein: CASSRGGISGNQPQHF.

This chain joins TRBV6-5 and TRBJ2-7; the match to TRBD2 covers 9 bases. V dropped 0 bases and J dropped 2; count of bases not matched to a gene: 2. Germline assignment: CDR1 MNHEY and CDR2 SVGAGI. The CDR3 contains 15 residues. CDR3 nucleotides: TGTGCCAGCAGTTACTCGGGCGGGAGGGCCTACGAGCAGTACTTC. Residues: CASSYSGGRAYEQYF.

The CDR3 region is CASLDSSYNEQFF. The CDR3 region has the DNA TGTGCCAGCCTAGACAGCTCCTACAATGAGCAGTTCTTC. The gene calls are TRBV2 and TRBJ2-1, with D possibly TRBD1 on 5 matching bases. V was cut by 8 bases and J by 0 bases, with 8 bases left in between. From germline, CDR1 is SNHLY and CDR2 FYNNEI. The CDR3 runs 13 residues.

The chain couples TRBV6-1 to TRBJ2-7; 9 bases are a match to TRBD2. V dropped 1 base and J dropped 3; count of bases not matched to a gene: 4. The length of the CDR3 is 15 residues. Per germline, CDR1 MNHNS and CDR2 SASEGT. CDR3 DNA sequence: TGTGCCAGCAGTGAAGGGCTAGCGGGAATCTACGAGCAGTACTTC. This encodes CASSEGLAGIYEQYF.

The chain joins TRBV5-1 to TRBJ1-2; 7 bases map to TRBD1. V lost 2 bases, J lost 6 bases, and 10 bases stayed unmatched. This CDR3 comprises 15 residues. Germline CDR1 reads SGHRS; CDR2 reads YFSETQ. The CDR3 region has the DNA TGCGCCAGCAGCTTTGCCTCGACAGGGCCTAATGGCTACACCTTC. It is translated as CASSFASTGPNGYTF. Looking up the rest from reference TRBV5-1 and TRBJ1-2 gives the full variable domain: KAGVTQTPRYLIKTRGQQVTLSCSPISGHRSVSWYQQTPGQGLQFLFEYFSETQRNKGNFPGRFSGRQFSNSRSEMNVSTLELGDSALYLCASSFASTGPNGYTFGSGTRLTVV.

The CDR3 is CASSQDGDRTGSQYF. The CDR3 DNA is TGTGCCAGCAGCCAAGATGGTGACCGGACGGGGTCCCAGTACTTC. The gene calls are TRBV4-2 and TRBJ2-5; D may be TRBD2 (5 bases). V was trimmed by 0 bases and J by 9 bases, leaving 17 bases between them. The CDR3 loop spans 15 amino acids. CDR1 is LGHNA, CDR2 YNFKEQ, per germline.

V and J are TRBV15 and TRBJ1-5; 8 nucleotides line up with TRBD1. V was clipped by 5 bases and J by 9 bases; unmatched bases: 9. Germline CDR1 reads LNHNV; CDR2 reads YYDKDF (reference sequence). This CDR3 is 14 amino acids long. The CDR3 loop reads CATSGQGGMVPQHF. The CDR3 nucleotides are TGTGCCACCAGCGGACAGGGTGGAATGGTGCCCCAGCATTTT.

The rearrangement links TRBV7-9 to TRBJ1-2; D unresolved. The ends were cut back, 1 base at V and 8 bases at J, with 23 bases in the middle. The germline gives CDR1 SEHNR, CDR2 FQNEAQ (reference sequence). The CDR3 is 17 amino acids. The CDR3 is CASSLGGSWQRPGGYTF. Here the CDR3 DNA reads TGTGCCAGCAGCTTAGGAGGGTCGTGGCAGCGCCCGGGAGGCTACACCTTC.

This clone qualifies as medium-sized. V gene TRBV9 combines with J gene TRBJ1-4; tentative D call: TRBD1 (5 bases). The CDR3 runs 17 residues. The germline gives CDR1 SGDLS, CDR2 YYNGEE. The germline V and J ends were trimmed by 4 bases and 7 bases, with 23 bases remaining between them. The CDR3, as DNA: TGTGCCAGCAGCTCACCCGCCCGATGGGGGGGAAGTGAAAAACTGTTTTTT. Translation gives CASSSPARWGGSEKLFF.

The V gene is TRBV6-5, the J gene TRBJ1-1; D is ambiguous. V was pared by 0 bases and J by 1 base, with 6 bases between. The CDR3 sequence is 14 residues long. CDR1 is MNHEY and CDR2 is SVGAGI in the germline V gene. The CDR3 spells CASSYSASNTEAFF. The CDR3 coding sequence is TGTGCCAGCAGTTACTCGGCTTCGAACACTGAAGCTTTCTTT.